These 22 T cell receptor beta chains share one sample of origin, sequenced in a study of regulatory T cells in long-lasting Graves disease (dated by TCRdb to the early 2020s). Taken with the paper, the label for time point translates to: newly diagnosed GD, antithyroid drugs for less than 3 months. RNA was extracted from PBMCs in TRIzol for both TCR sequencing and RNA sequencing. Receptor libraries were prepared by multiplex PCR. The run used an Illumina HiSeq 4000. TCR beta libraries were built with iRepertoire HTBI primers and Arm-PCR amplification of CDR3 regions. TCRdb reanalyzed the raw reads on its own, using fastp at Q25 for trimming and MiXCR for clone calling, and kept in-frame beta chains. CDR3 protein duplicates are merged, each entry listing the most common genes and DNA. The sample table records about 210,000 distinct CDR3 sequences; around 20% of these occur just once. The biggest ten clones account for 12% of the sample.

These data also formed part of another study, on T cells in Graves' hyperthyroidism and ophthalmopathy.

The source material was peripheral blood mononuclear cells (PBMCs), sampled at new diagnosis, from a patient treated with antithyroid drugs. These receptor sequences come from a woman aged 30 to 39 with Graves disease. Donor details come from another sample of the same person, matched by shared clones.

Ten or more counts support this clonotype. The chain couples TRBV5-1 to TRBJ2-3; 7 bases match TRBD1. From germline, CDR1 is SGHRS and CDR2 YFSETQ. J was trimmed by 2 bases and V by 4 bases; bases with no gene match: 4. The CDR3 is 14 amino acids. For the CDR3, the DNA is TGCGCCAGCAGCCCCGGGACAGCCACAGATACGCAGTATTTT. This sequence encodes CASSPGTATDTQYF.

In its sample, this clonotype was seen many times. This chain joins TRBV28 and TRBJ1-4, with TRBD1 as a possible D gene (5 bases). CDR3 size: 11 residues. Germline CDR1 and CDR2: MDHEN and SYDVKM. Trimming shortened V by 5 bases and J by 11 bases, and 9 bases separated the two germline ends. The CDR3 DNA reads as TGTGCCAGCAGTAGAGGGACTAAACTGTTTTTT. Its translation is CASSRGTKLFF.

This clonotype has at least ten counts. The rearrangement uses TRBV27 and TRBJ1-1; D gene uncertain. Looked up from germline, CDR1 is MNHEY and CDR2 is SMNVEV (reference sequence). The V gene lost 7 bases and the J gene lost 6 bases, with 15 bases spanning the gap. This CDR3 is built from 13 residues. CDR3 sequence (DNA): TGTGCCAGCAAGACCGGGCTACCAGCTGAAGCTTTCTTT. Protein sequence: CASKTGLPAEAFF.

The chain is built from TRBV7-2 and TRBJ2-7; D is uncertain. The CDR3 has 12 amino acids. V was shortened by 1 base and J by 4 bases, with 5 bases between the two germline ends. CDR1 is SGHTA, CDR2 FQGNSA, per germline. CDR3 coding DNA: TGTGCCAGCAGCTTAGATTGGTACGAGCAGTACTTC. This translates into CASSLDWYEQYF.

This clonotype was counted ten times or more. This chain uses TRBV3-1 with TRBJ1-1; no firm D call. Trimming removed 1 base from V and 0 bases from J, with 12 bases in between. The length of the CDR3 is 16 residues. CDR1 is LGHDT, CDR2 YNNKEL, per germline (reference sequence). The CDR3: CASSQGVPAMNTEAFF. The CDR3 region has the DNA TGTGCCAGCAGCCAAGGGGTTCCAGCCATGAACACTGAAGCTTTCTTT.

The table lists this clonotype with many counts. The chain employs TRBV30 and TRBJ1-1; a possible D gene is TRBD1 (5 bases). Trimming removed 0 bases at V and 8 bases at J, with 7 bases between. There are 11 residues in the CDR3. Germline loops: CDR1 GTSNPN, CDR2 SVGIG (reference sequence). The CDR3 nucleotides read TGTGCCTGGAGTGTGGGGGGGGAAGCTTTCTTT. Translation: CAWSVGGEAFF.

This clonotype has at least ten counts. The rearrangement links TRBV30 to TRBJ2-2; D perhaps matches TRBD2 (6 bases). V was pared by 4 bases and J by 7 bases, with 16 bases between. Germline V lookup: CDR1 GTSNPN, CDR2 SVGIG (reference sequence). The CDR3 is 14 amino acids. CDR3 protein: CAWKRDFGGGELFF. CDR3 nucleotides: TGTGCCTGGAAAAGGGACTTCGGTGGCGGGGAGCTGTTTTTT.

The chain employs TRBV2 and TRBJ2-5; 8 bases line up with TRBD2. CDR1 SNHLY and CDR2 FYNNEI come from the germline V gene. This CDR3 has 16 amino acids. The V gene end was trimmed by 6 bases and the J gene end by 4 bases; junction bases not matched to a gene: 13. The CDR3, as DNA: TGTGCCAGCAGGCTAGCCCGTTGGCGGGGGGCAGAGACCCAGTACTTC. It translates to CASRLARWRGAETQYF.

About this clonotype: A much bigger clone sits one base away, suggesting this may be a read error. The chain is built from TRBV29-1 and TRBJ1-2; D is undetermined. Germline V gene sequence: CDR1 SQVTM, CDR2 ANQGSEA. Trimming took 5 bases from V and 4 from J, leaving 20 bases between them. The CDR3 runs 15 residues. The CDR3 loop reads CSVTAGYRRSYGYTF. CDR3 DNA: TGCAGCGTTACCGCGGGCTATCGGAGGAGCTATGGCTACACCTTC.

The rearrangement links TRBV6-1 to TRBJ1-6; 8 nucleotides line up with TRBD1. J gave up 10 bases and V 5 bases, and 4 bases lay outside the gene matches. The CDR3 totals 13 residues. Per germline, CDR1 MNHNS and CDR2 SASEGT. The CDR3 sequence is CASSLGQGSPLHF. CDR3 DNA sequence: TGTGCCAGCAGTCTCGGACAGGGATCACCCCTCCACTTT.

This sequence joins TRBV4-1 and TRBJ2-7, with TRBD2 as a possible D gene (6 bases). Per the germline V gene, CDR1 is MGHRA and CDR2 is YSYEKL. The CDR3 extends over 15 amino acids. Deletions cut 0 bases from V and 4 bases from J, with 13 bases between. CDR3 sequence reads: CASSQDRLASYEQYF. The CDR3 DNA sequence: TGCGCCAGCAGCCAAGATCGGCTAGCGTCATACGAGCAGTACTTC.

This clonotype was observed at least ten times. J is TRBJ1-1 and V is TRBV19; no definite D call. CDR1 LNHDA and CDR2 SQIVND come from the germline V gene (reference sequence). With 4 bases removed from V and 2 bases from J, the gap between germline ends came to 8 bases. The CDR3 totals 13 residues. CDR3 coding DNA: TGTGCCAGTAGTACAGCCGCCAACACTGAAGCTTTCTTT. Its translation is CASSTAANTEAFF.

This clonotype was counted many times. The V and J genes are TRBV2 and TRBJ2-3; 7 positions agree with TRBD2. The ends lost 8 bases at V and 2 bases at J; junction bases unmatched: 13. CDR3 size: 16 residues. In germline, CDR1 is SNHLY, CDR2 FYNNEI. CDR3 in amino acids: CASSSTASGTTDTQYF. CDR3 nucleotides: TGTGCCAGCTCAAGCACGGCTAGCGGAACCACAGATACGCAGTATTTT.

This clonotype was recorded many times. CDR3 nucleotides: TGTGCCACCAGTGATGCGGTGTCGGAGGGAGACAATGAGCAGTTCTTC. This codes for CATSDAVSEGDNEQFF. This rearrangement joins TRBV24-1 to TRBJ2-1, with D perhaps TRBD2 (6 bases). V gave up 3 bases and J gave up 5 bases, with 16 bases separating them. The CDR3 has 16 amino acids. Germline loops: CDR1 KGHDR, CDR2 SFDVKD.

The V call is TRBV20-1, the J call TRBJ2-4; D is unresolved. CDR3 length: 13 residues. V shed 6 bases and J shed 3 bases, with 12 bases lying between them. Germline loops: CDR1 DFQATT, CDR2 SNEGSKA (reference sequence). In nucleotides, the CDR3 is TGCAGTGCCTCGCCGGTCCTCAAAAACATTCAGTACTTC. It yields the protein CSASPVLKNIQYF.

This clonotype was recorded many times. The chain combines TRBV12-3 or TRBV12-4 with TRBJ1-1; TRBD1 matches 9 bases. The CDR3 is 14 amino acids. V dropped 7 bases and J dropped 3; count of bases not matched to a gene: 6. CDR3 sequence reads: CASTGDRVDTEAFF. CDR3 nucleotide sequence: TGTGCCAGCACCGGGGACAGGGTGGACACTGAAGCTTTCTTT.

This clonotype appeared many times. The chain links TRBV27 to TRBJ1-5, with D unclear. Germline V gives CDR1 MNHEY, CDR2 SMNVEV (reference sequence). CDR3 length: 15 residues. V was shortened by 5 bases and J by 2 bases, with 13 bases between the two germline ends. In DNA, the CDR3 is TGTGCCAGCAGTCCCTATGGCGAGCGCAATCAGCCCCAGCATTTT. This translates into CASSPYGERNQPQHF.

This clonotype was observed at least ten times. The rearrangement joins TRBV28 to TRBJ2-6; D may match TRBD1 or TRBD2 (5 bases each). Germline lookup yields CDR1 MDHEN and CDR2 SYDVKM. The CDR3 consists of 17 residues. The V and J ends lost 1 base and 0 bases respectively, with 10 bases between them. The CDR3 spells CASSLFRGPSGANVLTF. The CDR3 DNA is TGTGCCAGCAGTTTATTTCGGGGCCCCTCTGGGGCCAACGTCCTGACTTTC.

This clonotype was counted ten times or more. This chain links TRBV10-3 with TRBJ1-1; a possible D gene is TRBD1 (6 bases). The CDR3 is made up of 18 amino acids. The V gene lost 2 bases and the J gene lost 0 bases, with 19 bases spanning the gap. Looked up from germline, CDR1 is ENHRY and CDR2 is SYGVKD. CDR3 region: CAISEGQSWGYMNTEAFF. DNA for the CDR3: TGTGCCATCAGTGAGGGACAGTCGTGGGGATACATGAACACTGAAGCTTTCTTT.

This clonotype was seen a handful of times. V usage is TRBV4-1 and J usage is TRBJ2-3, with 9 bases that match TRBD1. The CDR3 loop spans 16 amino acids. After removal of 0 bases from V and 11 bases from J, the junction contained 12 bases not matched to a gene. CDR1 is MGHRA, CDR2 YSYEKL, per germline. For the CDR3, the DNA is TGCGCCAGCAGCCAAGAAAGTACTCCGGGACAGGGTTTGCAGTATTTT. It encodes CASSQESTPGQGLQYF.

This clonotype was detected only once. This rearrangement joins TRBV27 to TRBJ2-3; D remains unclear. This CDR3 spans 15 amino acids. The ends were cut back, 5 bases at V and 6 bases at J, with 18 bases in the middle. Germline assignment: CDR1 MNHEY and CDR2 SMNVEV (reference sequence). CDR3 nucleotides: TGTGCCAGCAGTCCCCGGTCCTCACCTCGGGATACGCAGTATTTT. It yields the protein CASSPRSSPRDTQYF.

Ten or more counts support this clonotype. The chain is built from TRBV28 and TRBJ2-3; TRBD1 agrees at 8 bases. This CDR3 is 17 amino acids long. V lost 4 bases and J lost 7; bases outside the gene matches: 16. Germline V gives CDR1 MDHEN, CDR2 SYDVKM. The CDR3 region has the DNA TGTGCCAGCAGTTCTCCCGATATTGACAGGGGCAAACATACGCAGTATTTT. It specifies CASSSPDIDRGKHTQYF.